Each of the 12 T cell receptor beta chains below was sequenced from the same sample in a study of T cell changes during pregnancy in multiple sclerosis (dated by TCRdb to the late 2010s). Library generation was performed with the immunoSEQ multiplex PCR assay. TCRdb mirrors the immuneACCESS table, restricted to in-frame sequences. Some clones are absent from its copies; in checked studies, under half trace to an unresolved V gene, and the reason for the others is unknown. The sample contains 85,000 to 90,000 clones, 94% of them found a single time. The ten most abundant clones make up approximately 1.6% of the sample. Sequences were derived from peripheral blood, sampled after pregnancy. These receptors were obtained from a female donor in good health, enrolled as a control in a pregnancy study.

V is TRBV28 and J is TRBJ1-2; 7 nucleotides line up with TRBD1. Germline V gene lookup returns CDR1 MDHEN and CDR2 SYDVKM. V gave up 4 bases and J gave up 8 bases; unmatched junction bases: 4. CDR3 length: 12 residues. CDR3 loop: CASSSTGLGYTF. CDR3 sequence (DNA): TGTGCCAGCAGTTCGACAGGGTTGGGCTACACCTTC.

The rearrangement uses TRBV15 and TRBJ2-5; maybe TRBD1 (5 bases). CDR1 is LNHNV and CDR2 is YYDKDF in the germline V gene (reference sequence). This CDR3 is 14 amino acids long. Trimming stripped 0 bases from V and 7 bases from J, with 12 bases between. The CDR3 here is CATSREGVGLTQYF. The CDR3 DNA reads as TGTGCCACCAGCAGAGAAGGGGTAGGGTTGACCCAGTACTTC.

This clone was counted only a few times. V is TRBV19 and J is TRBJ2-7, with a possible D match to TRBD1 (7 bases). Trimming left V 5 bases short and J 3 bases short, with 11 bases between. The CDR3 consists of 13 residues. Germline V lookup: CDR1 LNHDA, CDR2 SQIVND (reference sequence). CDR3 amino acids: CASSAGQNYEQYF. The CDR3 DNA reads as TGTGCCAGTAGTGCGGGACAGAACTACGAGCAGTACTTC.

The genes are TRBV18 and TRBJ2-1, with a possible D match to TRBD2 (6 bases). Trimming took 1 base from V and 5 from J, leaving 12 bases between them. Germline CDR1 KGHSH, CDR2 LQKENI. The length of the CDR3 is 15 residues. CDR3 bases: TGTGCCAGCTCACCACTGGCGCGGGGTGACAATGAGCAGTTCTTC. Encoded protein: CASSPLARGDNEQFF.

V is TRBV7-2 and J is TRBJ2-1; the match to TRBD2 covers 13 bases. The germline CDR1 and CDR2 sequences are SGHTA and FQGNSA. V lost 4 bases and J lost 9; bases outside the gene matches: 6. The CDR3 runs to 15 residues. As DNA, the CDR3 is TGTGCCAGCAGCTCAGGACTAGCGGGAGCGCGTGAGCAGTTCTTC. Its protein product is CASSSGLAGAREQFF.

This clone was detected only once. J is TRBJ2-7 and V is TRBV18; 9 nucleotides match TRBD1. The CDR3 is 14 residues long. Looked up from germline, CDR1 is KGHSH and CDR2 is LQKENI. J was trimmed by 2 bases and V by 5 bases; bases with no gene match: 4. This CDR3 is CASSSGQGPYEQYF. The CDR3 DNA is TGTGCCAGCTCATCGGGACAGGGACCCTACGAGCAGTACTTC.

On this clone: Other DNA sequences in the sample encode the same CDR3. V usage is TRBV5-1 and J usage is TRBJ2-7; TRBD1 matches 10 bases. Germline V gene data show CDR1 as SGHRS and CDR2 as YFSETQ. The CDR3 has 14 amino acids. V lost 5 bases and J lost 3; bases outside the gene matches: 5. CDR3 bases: TGCGCCAGCAGTCCCGGGACAGGGGACTACGAGCAGTACTTC. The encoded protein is CASSPGTGDYEQYF. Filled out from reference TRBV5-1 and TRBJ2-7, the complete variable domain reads KAGVTQTPRYLIKTRGQQVTLSCSPISGHRSVSWYQQTPGQGLQFLFEYFSETQRNKGNFPGRFSGRQFSNSRSEMNVSTLELGDSALYLCASSPGTGDYEQYFGPGTRLTVT.

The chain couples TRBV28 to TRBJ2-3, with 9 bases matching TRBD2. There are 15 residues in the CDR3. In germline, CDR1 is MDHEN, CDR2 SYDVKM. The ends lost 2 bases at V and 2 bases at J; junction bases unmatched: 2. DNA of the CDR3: TGTGCCAGCAGTTTAGCGGGAGGGCCCACAGATACGCAGTATTTT. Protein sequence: CASSLAGGPTDTQYF. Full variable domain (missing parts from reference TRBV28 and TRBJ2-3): DVKVTQSSRYLVKRTGEKVFLECVQDMDHENMFWYRQDPGLGLRLIYFSYDVKMKEKGDIPEGYSVSREKKERFSLILESASTNQTSMYLCASSLAGGPTDTQYFGPGTRLTVL.

DNA of the CDR3: TGTGCCAGCAGCCTTTACTACGAGCAGTACTTC. It encodes CASSLYYEQYF. This chain uses TRBV7-2 with TRBJ2-7, with D hard to call. This CDR3 region has 11 residues. Germline loops: CDR1 SGHTA, CDR2 FQGNSA. V was pared by 5 bases and J by 3 bases, with 5 bases between.

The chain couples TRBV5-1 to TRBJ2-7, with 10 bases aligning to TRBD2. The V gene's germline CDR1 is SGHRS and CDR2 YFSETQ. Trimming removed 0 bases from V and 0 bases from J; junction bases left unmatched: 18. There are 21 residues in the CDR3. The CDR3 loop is CASSLEGLGISGRQSSYEQYF. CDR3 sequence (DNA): TGCGCCAGCAGCTTGGAAGGTCTGGGGATTAGCGGGAGGCAAAGCTCCTACGAGCAGTACTTC.

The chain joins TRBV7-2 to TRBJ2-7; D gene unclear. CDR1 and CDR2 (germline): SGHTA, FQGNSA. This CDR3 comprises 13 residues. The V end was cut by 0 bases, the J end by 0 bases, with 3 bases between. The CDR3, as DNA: TGTGCCAGCAGCTTAGCTCTCTCCTACGAGCAGTACTTC. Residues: CASSLALSYEQYF.

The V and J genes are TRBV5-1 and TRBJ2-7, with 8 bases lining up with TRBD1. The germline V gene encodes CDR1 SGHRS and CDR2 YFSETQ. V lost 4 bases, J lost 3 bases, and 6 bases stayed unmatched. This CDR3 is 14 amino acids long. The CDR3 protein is CASSPGQGVYEQYF. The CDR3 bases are TGCGCCAGCAGCCCCGGACAGGGAGTCTACGAGCAGTACTTC.